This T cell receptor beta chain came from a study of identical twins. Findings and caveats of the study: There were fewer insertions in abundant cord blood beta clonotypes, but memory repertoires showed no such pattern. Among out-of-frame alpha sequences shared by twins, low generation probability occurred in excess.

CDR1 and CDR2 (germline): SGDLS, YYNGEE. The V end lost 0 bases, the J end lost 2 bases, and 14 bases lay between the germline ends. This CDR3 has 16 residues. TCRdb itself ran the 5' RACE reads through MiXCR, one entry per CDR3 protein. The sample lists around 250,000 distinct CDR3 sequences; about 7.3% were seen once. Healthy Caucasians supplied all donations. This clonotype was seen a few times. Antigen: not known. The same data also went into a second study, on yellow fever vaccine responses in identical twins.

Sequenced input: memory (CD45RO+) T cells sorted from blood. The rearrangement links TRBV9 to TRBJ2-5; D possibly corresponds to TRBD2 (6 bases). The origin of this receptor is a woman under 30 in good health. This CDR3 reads CASSVARGAPQETQYF. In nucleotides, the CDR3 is TGTGCCAGCAGCGTAGCGCGGGGCGCACCTCAAGAGACCCAGTACTTC.